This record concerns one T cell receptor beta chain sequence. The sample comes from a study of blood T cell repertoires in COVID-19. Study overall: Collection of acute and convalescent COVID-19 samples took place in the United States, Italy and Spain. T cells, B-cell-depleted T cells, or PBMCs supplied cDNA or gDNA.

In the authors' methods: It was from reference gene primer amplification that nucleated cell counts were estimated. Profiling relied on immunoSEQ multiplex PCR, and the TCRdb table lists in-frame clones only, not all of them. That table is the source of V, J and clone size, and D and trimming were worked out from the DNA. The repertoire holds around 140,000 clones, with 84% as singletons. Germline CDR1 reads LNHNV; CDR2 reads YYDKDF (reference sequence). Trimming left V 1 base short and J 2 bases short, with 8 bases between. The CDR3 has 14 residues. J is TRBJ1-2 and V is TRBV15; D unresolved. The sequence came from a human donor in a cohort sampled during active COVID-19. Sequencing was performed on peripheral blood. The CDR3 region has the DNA TGTGCCACCAGCAGAGGCCCAGGAAACTATGGCTACACCTTC. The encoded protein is CATSRGPGNYGYTF.